This is a list of T cell receptor beta chains from one sample in a study of blood T cell repertoires in COVID-19. Libraries were prepared by immunoSEQ multiplex PCR; TCRdb keeps only in-frame clonotypes and omits some of them. This table holds about 42,000 clones, about 85% found once. The material sequenced was peripheral blood. All receptors derive from a human donor in a cohort sampled during active COVID-19. CDR3s include the opening cysteine and the closing phenylalanine or tryptophan. Each record gives: J gene, V gene, clone size, D gene, CDR3 protein, CDR3 DNA. A D gene is named only where the DNA matches it firmly. Size is omitted from some rows. Given values are once, few, many or a class for expanded clones.

>TRBJ2-5|TRBV4-3|NA|TRBD2
CASSQDWLAAQETQYF
TGCGCCAGCAGCCAAGATTGGCTAGCGGCCCAAGAGACCCAGTACTTC
>TRBJ2-3|TRBV15|NA|NA
CATSRGTASPGDTQYF
TGTGCCACCAGCAGAGGAACGGCCTCCCCGGGAGATACGCAGTATTTT
>TRBJ2-2|TRBV7-2|NA|NA
CASSPLQVTNTGELFF
TGTGCCAGCAGCCCTTTACAGGTTACGAACACCGGGGAGCTGTTTTTT
>TRBJ1-2|TRBV6-2/TRBV6-3|once|TRBD1
CASSFRQGDGYTF
TGTGCCAGCAGTTTCCGACAGGGGGATGGCTACACCTTC
>TRBJ2-5|TRBV5-1|NA|NA
CASSLRGETQYF
TGCGCCAGCAGCTTACGGGGGGAGACCCAGTACTTC
>TRBJ2-5|TRBV3-1/TRBV3-2|NA|NA
CASSPTGQGGETQYF
TGTGCCAGCAGCCCTACCGGACAGGGAGGGGAGACCCAGTACTTC
>TRBJ1-1|TRBV29-1|NA|NA
CSVASRGVTEAFF
TGCAGCGTTGCGAGCAGGGGAGTCACTGAAGCTTTCTTT
>TRBJ2-7|TRBV10-3|NA|NA
CAIRQGYEQYF
TGTGCCATCAGGCAGGGTTACGAGCAGTACTTC
>TRBJ2-7|TRBV5-6|NA|NA
CASSFVGGSYEQYF
TGTGCCAGCAGCTTTGTAGGGGGCTCCTACGAGCAGTACTTC
>TRBJ2-5|TRBV7-8|NA|NA
CASSLNEGRRETQYF
TGTGCCAGCAGCTTGAATGAAGGGAGGAGAGAGACCCAGTACTTC
>TRBJ2-5|TRBV11-3|few|NA
CASSLDLGETQYF
TGTGCCAGCAGCTTAGATCTAGGAGAGACCCAGTACTTC
>TRBJ2-3|TRBV2|NA|NA
CASKEPSRGRSTDTQYF
TGTGCCAGCAAGGAACCTAGTAGGGGGAGAAGCACAGATACGCAGTATTTT
>TRBJ2-6|TRBV19|NA|TRBD1
CASSGQGTGANVLTF
TGTGCCAGTAGTGGACAGGGGACTGGGGCCAACGTCCTGACTTTC
>TRBJ2-2|TRBV7-6|NA|TRBD1
CASSRDRVTTGELFF
TGTGCCAGCAGTCGGGACAGGGTGACGACCGGGGAGCTGTTTTTT
>TRBJ2-1|TRBV4-1|NA|NA
CASSRELSSYNEQFF
TGCGCCAGCAGCCGCGAATTAAGCTCCTACAATGAGCAGTTCTTC
>TRBJ1-2|TRBV7-2|NA|TRBD1
CASSAQGTPWYGYTF
TGTGCCAGCAGCGCACAGGGGACCCCATGGTATGGCTACACCTTC
>TRBJ2-3|TRBV5-1|NA|NA
CASSSGMRGTDTQYF
TGCGCCAGCAGCTCTGGTATGCGGGGCACAGATACGCAGTATTTT
>TRBJ1-5|TRBV30|NA|TRBD1
CAWRETGGPNQPQHF
TGTGCCTGGAGGGAGACAGGGGGTCCCAATCAGCCCCAGCATTTT
>TRBJ1-1|TRBV5-1|NA|NA
CASSLATANTEAFF
TGCGCCAGCAGCTTGGCGACAGCGAACACTGAAGCTTTCTTT
>TRBJ1-1|TRBV4-1|NA|TRBD1
CASSPHDRGGTEAFF
TGCGCCAGCAGCCCACACGACAGGGGAGGCACTGAAGCTTTCTTT
>TRBJ2-3|TRBV5-1|NA|TRBD2
CASSLSGGTTDTQYF
TGCGCCAGCAGCTTGTCGGGGGGAACCACAGATACGCAGTATTTT
>TRBJ2-1|TRBV4-1|NA|TRBD1
CASRDRVGNEQFF
TGCGCCAGCAGGGACAGGGTGGGGAATGAGCAGTTCTTC
>TRBJ2-2|TRBV5-1|NA|TRBD1
CASSSGQGSTGELFF
TGCGCCAGCAGCTCGGGACAGGGTTCAACCGGGGAGCTGTTTTTT